This T cell receptor (beta chain) came from a study of blood T cell repertoires in COVID-19 (TCRdb year 2020). As for the study more broadly: Collaborator samples came from the United States, Italy and Spain and covered acute and convalescent phases of COVID-19. The prospective study material was composed of cDNA or gDNA derived from T cells, B-cell-depleted T cells, or PBMCs. Deeply sampled blood TCRbeta repertoires from subjects exposed to, actively infected with, or recovered from COVID-19 were included in the dataset. A freely available public database, intended as a resource for researchers studying the immune response to SARS-CoV-2, is where the repertoires were released. Samples came from the ongoing ImmuneRACE study (first 160 participants) plus 1,254 subjects from 6 global collaborators. A de-identified subject ID, COVID-19 status, age in years and sex were almost always included in the sample metadata. Where available, HLA class I and class II types were obtained from metadata supplied by the sample provider rather than from assay-based typing.

Findings and caveats that apply to the study as a whole: The quantity of clinical and demographic metadata differed by source and by participant and was supplied without curation.

Note on this clone: Its antigen has not been determined. Qualities for individual bases were not recorded, and no much larger clone is one base off.

In Seattle, one collaborating source enrolled patients while the infection was active and tracked those patients longitudinally over the course of disease. Each collaborating institution followed its own protocols to collect whole blood in K2EDTA tubes. For TCRbeta analysis, collaborators shipped samples in one of three forms: frozen whole blood, isolated PBMCs, or DNA extracted from either of those sample types. The immunoSEQ Assay, a bias-controlled multiplex PCR, was used to amplify TCRbeta CDR3 regions from genomic DNA. Turning to the authors' computational methods: The number of nucleated cells in each sample was estimated from the amplification of reference gene primers within the assay. To quantify the absolute abundance of each unique TCRbeta CDR3 rearrangement, sequence reads were collapsed and filtered. For each sample, productive Simpson clonality was calculated by taking the square root of Simpson's diversity index across productive rearrangements. The immuneACCESS repertoire file appears here via TCRdb, limited to in-frame rearrangements. These files lack a portion of the clones; in checked studies, under half of the deficit traces to unresolved V genes, and the cause of the others is not known. V and J calls and clone size come straight from that table; D and trimming were deduced from the DNA. The sample table holds tens of thousands of clones, of which around 83% were seen once. Approximately 6.9% of the sample lies in the top ten.

The germline ends are 10 bases apart after V is trimmed by 1 base and J by 0 bases. CDR1 is given as SEHNR and CDR2 as FQNEAQ, both from the germline V gene (reference sequence). The CDR3 contains 16 residues, cysteine and phenylalanine counted. CDR3 DNA is the only sequence kept; it has 48 bases, read in frame from the first base. The chain uses TRBV7-9 and TRBJ1-3; 5 matching bases give a weak D call of TRBD1. The source is a man aged 25 to 40 with COVID-19, enrolled during active disease. Material for sequencing was peripheral blood. The CDR3 protein sequence reads: CASSLGGAGSGNTIYF. The DNA sequence is TGTGCCAGCAGCTTAGGTGGGGCCGGCTCTGGAAACACCATATATTTT.